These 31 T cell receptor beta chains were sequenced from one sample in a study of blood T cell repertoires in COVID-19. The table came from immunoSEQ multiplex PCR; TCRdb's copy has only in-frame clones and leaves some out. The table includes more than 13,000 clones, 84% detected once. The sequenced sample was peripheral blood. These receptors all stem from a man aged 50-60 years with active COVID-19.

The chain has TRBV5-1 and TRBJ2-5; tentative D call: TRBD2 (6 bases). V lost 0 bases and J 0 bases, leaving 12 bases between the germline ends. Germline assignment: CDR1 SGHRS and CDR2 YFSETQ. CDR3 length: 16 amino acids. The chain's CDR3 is CASSLATRAYQETQYF. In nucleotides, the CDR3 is TGCGCCAGCAGCTTGGCGACTAGAGCCTACCAAGAGACCCAGTACTTC.

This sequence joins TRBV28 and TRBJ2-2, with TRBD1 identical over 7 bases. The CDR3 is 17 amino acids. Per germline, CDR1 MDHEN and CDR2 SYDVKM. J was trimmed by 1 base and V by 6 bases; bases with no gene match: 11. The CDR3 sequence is CASRGLTDRENTGELFF. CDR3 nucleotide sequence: TGTGCCAGCAGGGGATTAACCGACAGGGAGAACACCGGGGAGCTGTTTTTT.

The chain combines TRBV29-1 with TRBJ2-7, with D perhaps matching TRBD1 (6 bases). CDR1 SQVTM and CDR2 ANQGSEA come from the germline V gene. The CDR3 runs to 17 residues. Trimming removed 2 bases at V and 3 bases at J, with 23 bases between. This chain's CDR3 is CSVETPGGGHPYYEQYF. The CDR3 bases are TGCAGCGTTGAAACGCCGGGTGGGGGACACCCGTACTACGAGCAGTACTTC.

The CDR3 DNA follows: TGTGCCAGTAGTATAGGGGGAGATGGGCGCACTGAAGCTTTCTTT. It is translated as CASSIGGDGRTEAFF. This chain uses TRBV19 with TRBJ1-1; D is unclear. Trimming pared 1 base from V and 4 bases from J, leaving 13 bases between. This CDR3 has 15 residues. The germline CDR1 and CDR2 sequences are LNHDA and SQIVND (reference sequence).

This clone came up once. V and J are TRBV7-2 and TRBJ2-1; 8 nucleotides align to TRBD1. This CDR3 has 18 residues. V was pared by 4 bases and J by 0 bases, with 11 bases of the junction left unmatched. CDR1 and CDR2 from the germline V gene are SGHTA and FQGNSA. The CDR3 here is CASSSPDRGVSSYNEQFF. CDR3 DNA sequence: TGTGCCAGCAGCTCCCCCGACAGGGGCGTTAGCTCCTACAATGAGCAGTTCTTC.

The DNA of the CDR3 is TGTGCCAGCTCACCACCTTCTAAGGACAGGGTTTGGAACTATGGCTACACCTTC. It translates to CASSPPSKDRVWNYGYTF. V usage is TRBV18 and J usage is TRBJ1-2, with 8 nucleotides matching TRBD1. The junction had 11 bases not matched to a gene; V was cut back by 0 bases and J by 2 bases. CDR1 and CDR2 from the germline V gene are KGHSH and LQKENI. CDR3 length equals 18 residues.

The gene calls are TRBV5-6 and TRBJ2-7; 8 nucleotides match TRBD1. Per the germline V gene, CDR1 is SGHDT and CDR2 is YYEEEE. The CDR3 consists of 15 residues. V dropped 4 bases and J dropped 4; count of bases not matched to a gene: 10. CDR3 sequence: CASSPADREKYEQYF. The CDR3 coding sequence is TGTGCCAGCAGCCCCGCGGACAGGGAAAAATACGAGCAGTACTTC. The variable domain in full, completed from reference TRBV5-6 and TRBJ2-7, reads DAGVTQSPTHLIKTRGQQVTLRCSPKSGHDTVSWYQQALGQGPQFIFQYYEEEERQRGNFPDRFSGHQFPNYSSELNVNALLLGDSALYLCASSPADREKYEQYFGPGTRLTVT.

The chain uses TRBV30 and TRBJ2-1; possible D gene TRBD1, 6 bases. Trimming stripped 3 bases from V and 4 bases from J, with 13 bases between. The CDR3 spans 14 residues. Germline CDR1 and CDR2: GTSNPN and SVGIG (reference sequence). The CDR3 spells CAWSLGDKYNEQFF. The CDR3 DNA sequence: TGTGCCTGGAGCCTCGGGGACAAATACAATGAGCAGTTCTTC.

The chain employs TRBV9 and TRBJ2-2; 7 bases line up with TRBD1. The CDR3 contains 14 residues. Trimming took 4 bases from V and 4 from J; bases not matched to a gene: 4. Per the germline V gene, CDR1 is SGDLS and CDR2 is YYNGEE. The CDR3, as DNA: TGTGCCAGCAGCACGGCAGGGGGCACCGGGGAGCTGTTTTTT. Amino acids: CASSTAGGTGELFF.

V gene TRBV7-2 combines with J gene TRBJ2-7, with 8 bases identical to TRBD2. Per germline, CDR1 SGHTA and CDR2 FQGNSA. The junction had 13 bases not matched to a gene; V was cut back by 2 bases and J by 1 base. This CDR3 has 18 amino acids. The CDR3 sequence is CASSLIIKREIFSYEQYF. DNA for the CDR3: TGTGCCAGCAGCTTAATAATTAAGCGGGAGATCTTTTCCTACGAGCAGTACTTC.

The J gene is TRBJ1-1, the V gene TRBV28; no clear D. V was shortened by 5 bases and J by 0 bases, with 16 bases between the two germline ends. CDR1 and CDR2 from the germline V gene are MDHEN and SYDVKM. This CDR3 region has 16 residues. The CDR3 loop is CASSPLMGSMNTEAFF. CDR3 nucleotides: TGTGCCAGCAGTCCCCTTATGGGGAGCATGAACACTGAAGCTTTCTTT.

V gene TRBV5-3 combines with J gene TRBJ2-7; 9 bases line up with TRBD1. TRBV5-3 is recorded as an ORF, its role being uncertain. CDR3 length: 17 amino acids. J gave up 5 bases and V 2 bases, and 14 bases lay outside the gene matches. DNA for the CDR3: TGTGCCAGAAGCTTATACAGGGGGCATGTCTGTAGCAACGAGCAGTACTTC. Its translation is CARSLYRGHVCSNEQYF.

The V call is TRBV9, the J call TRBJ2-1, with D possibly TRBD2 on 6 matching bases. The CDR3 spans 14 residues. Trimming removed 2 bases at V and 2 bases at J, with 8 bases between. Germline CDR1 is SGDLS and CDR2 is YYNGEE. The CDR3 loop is CASSVSGTYNEQFF. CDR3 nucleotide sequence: TGTGCCAGCAGCGTTAGCGGTACCTACAATGAGCAGTTCTTC.

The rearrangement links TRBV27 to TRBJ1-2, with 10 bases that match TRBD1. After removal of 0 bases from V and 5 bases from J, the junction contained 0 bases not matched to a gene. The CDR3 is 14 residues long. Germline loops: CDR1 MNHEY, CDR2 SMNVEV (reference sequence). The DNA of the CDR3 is TGTGCCAGCAGTTTATCGGGACAGGGGTATGGCTACACCTTC. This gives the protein CASSLSGQGYGYTF.

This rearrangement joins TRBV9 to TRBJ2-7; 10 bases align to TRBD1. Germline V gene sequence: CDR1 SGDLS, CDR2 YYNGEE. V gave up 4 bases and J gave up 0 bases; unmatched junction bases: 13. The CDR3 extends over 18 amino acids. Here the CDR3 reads CASSFRDRGLLVSYEQYF. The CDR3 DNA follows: TGTGCCAGCAGCTTCCGGGACAGGGGCCTTTTAGTCTCCTACGAGCAGTACTTC.

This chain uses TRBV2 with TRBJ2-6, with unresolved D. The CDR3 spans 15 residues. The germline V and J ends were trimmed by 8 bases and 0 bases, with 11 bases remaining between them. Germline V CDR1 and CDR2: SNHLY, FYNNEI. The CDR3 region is CASHEPSSGANVLTF. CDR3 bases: TGTGCCAGCCACGAGCCCTCCTCTGGGGCCAACGTCCTGACTTTC.

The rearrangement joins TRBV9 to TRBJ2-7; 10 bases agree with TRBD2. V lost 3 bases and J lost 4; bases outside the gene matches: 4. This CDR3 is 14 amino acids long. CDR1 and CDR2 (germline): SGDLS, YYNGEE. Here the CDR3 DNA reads TGTGCCAGCAGCGCCGGACTAGCGGTTTACGAGCAGTACTTC. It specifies CASSAGLAVYEQYF.

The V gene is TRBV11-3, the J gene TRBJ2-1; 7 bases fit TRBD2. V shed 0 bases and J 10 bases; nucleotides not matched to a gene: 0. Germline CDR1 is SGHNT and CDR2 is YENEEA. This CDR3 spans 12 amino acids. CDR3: CASSLEGGEQFF. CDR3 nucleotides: TGTGCCAGCAGCTTAGAGGGAGGGGAGCAGTTCTTC.

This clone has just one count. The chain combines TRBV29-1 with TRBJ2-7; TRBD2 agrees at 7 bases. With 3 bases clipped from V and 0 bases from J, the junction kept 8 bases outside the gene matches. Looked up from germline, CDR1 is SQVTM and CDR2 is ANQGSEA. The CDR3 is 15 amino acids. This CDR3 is CSVERRELSSYEQYF. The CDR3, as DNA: TGCAGCGTTGAGAGGCGGGAGCTCAGCTCCTACGAGCAGTACTTC.

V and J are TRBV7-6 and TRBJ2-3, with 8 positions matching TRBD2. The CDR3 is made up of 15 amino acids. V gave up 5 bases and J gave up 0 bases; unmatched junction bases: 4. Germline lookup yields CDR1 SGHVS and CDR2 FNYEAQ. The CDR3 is CASSTASGSTDTQYF. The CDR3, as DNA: TGTGCCAGCAGCACCGCTAGCGGGAGCACAGATACGCAGTATTTT. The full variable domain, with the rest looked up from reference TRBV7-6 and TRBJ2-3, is GAGVSQSPRYKVTKRGQDVALRCDPISGHVSLYWYRQALGQGPEFLTYFNYEAQQDKSGLPNDRFSAERPEGSISTLTIQRTEQRDSAMYRCASSTASGSTDTQYFGPGTRLTVL.

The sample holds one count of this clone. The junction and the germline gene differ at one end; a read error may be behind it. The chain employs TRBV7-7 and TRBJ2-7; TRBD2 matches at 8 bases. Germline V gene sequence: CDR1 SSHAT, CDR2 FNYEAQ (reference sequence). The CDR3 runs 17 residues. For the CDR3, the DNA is TGTGCTAGCAGCTTGGGCCCTCCCAGCGGGGGTACCTACGAGCAGTACTTC. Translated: CASSLGPPSGGTYEQYF.

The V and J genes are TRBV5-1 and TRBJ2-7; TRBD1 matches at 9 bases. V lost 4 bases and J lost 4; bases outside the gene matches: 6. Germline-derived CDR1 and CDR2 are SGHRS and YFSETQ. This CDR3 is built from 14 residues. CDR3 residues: CASSAGQGMYEQYF. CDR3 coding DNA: TGCGCCAGCAGCGCTGGACAGGGGATGTACGAGCAGTACTTC.

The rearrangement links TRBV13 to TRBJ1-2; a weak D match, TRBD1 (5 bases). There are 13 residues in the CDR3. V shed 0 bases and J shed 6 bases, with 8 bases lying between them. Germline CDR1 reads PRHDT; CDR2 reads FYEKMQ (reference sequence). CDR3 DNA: TGTGCCAGCAGCTTAGGGCCCAGGGATGGCTACACCTTC. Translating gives CASSLGPRDGYTF.

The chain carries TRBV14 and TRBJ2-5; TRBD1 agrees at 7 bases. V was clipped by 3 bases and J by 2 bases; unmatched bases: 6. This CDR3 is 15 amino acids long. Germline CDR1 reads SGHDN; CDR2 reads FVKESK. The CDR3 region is CASSQIRTGQETQYF. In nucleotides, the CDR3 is TGTGCCAGCAGCCAGATACGGACAGGACAAGAGACCCAGTACTTC.

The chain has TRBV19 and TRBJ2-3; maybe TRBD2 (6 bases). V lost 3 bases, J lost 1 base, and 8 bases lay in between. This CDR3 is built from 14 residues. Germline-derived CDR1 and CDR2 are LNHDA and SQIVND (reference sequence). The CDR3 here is CASSMWRGTDTQYF. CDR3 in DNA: TGTGCCAGTAGTATGTGGAGGGGCACAGATACGCAGTATTTT.

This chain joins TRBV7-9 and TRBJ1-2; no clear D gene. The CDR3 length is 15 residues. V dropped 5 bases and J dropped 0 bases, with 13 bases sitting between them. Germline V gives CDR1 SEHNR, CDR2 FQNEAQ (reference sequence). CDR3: CASSPSGVPNYGYTF. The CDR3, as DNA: TGTGCCAGCAGCCCCAGCGGCGTTCCTAACTATGGCTACACCTTC.

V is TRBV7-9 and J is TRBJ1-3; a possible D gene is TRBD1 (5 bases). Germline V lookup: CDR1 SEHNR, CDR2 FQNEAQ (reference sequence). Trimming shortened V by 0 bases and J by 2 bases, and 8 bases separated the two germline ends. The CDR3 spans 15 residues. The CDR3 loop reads CASSLAMGPGNTIYF. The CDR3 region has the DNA TGTGCCAGCAGCTTAGCGATGGGGCCTGGAAACACCATATATTTT.

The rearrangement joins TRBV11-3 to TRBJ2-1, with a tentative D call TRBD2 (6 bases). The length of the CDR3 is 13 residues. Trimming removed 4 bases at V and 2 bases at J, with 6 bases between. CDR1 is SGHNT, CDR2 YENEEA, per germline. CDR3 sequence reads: CASSWGAYNEQFF. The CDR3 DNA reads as TGTGCCAGCAGCTGGGGGGCCTACAATGAGCAGTTCTTC. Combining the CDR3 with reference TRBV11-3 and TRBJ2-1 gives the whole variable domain EAGVVQSPRYKIIEKKQPVAFWCNPISGHNTLYWYLQNLGQGPELLIRYENEEAVDDSQLPKDRFSAERLKGVDSTLKIQPAELGDSAVYLCASSWGAYNEQFFGPGTRLTVL.

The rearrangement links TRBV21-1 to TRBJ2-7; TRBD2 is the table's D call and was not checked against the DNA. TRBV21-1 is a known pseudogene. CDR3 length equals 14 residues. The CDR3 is CASSLGTSDYEQYF. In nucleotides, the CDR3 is TGTGCCAGCAGCCTAGGGACTAGCGACTACGAGCAGTACTTC.

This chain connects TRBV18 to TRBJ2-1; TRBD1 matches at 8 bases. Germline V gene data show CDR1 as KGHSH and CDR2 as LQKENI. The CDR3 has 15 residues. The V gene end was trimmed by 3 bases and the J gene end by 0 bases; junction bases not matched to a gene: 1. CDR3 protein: CASSPTGVSYNEQFF. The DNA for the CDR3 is TGTGCCAGCTCACCGACAGGGGTCTCCTACAATGAGCAGTTCTTC.

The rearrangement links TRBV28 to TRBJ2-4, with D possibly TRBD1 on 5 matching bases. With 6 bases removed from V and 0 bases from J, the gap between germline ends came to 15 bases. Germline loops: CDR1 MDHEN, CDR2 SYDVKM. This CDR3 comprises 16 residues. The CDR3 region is CASREESDRAKNIQYF. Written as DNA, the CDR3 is TGTGCCAGCAGAGAGGAGTCCGACAGAGCCAAAAACATTCAGTACTTC.